What follows are 31 T cell receptor beta chains derived from one specimen sequenced in a study of cytomegalovirus exposure and HLA in healthy donors. Researchers ran the PCR with 60 Vbeta and 13 Jbeta primers. Assay: immunoSEQ multiplex PCR; the TCRdb copy retains only in-frame clones and omits some. The data hold about 120,000 clones, with more than 75% observed a single time. The sequencing input was PBMCs. The receptor source for this set is a young man in good health and CMV-seronegative.

The rearrangement links TRBV5-4 to TRBJ2-7, with 7 bases lining up with TRBD1. V trimming: 2 bases; J trimming: 1 base; junction bases outside the gene matches: 9. Germline CDR1 is SGHNT and CDR2 is YYREEE (reference sequence). The CDR3 contains 16 residues. The CDR3 is CASSLATGMKSYEQYF. CDR3 bases: TGTGCCAGCAGCTTAGCGACAGGGATGAAATCCTACGAGCAGTACTTC.

V is TRBV5-5 and J is TRBJ2-5; tentatively, D is TRBD2 (5 bases). V was pared by 0 bases and J by 2 bases, with 20 bases between. This CDR3 has 18 residues. CDR1 and CDR2 from the germline V gene are SGHKS and YYEKEE (reference sequence). CDR3 protein: CASSLGVAGSGRQETQYF. For the CDR3, the DNA is TGTGCCAGCAGCTTGGGGGTGGCCGGAAGCGGACGACAAGAGACCCAGTACTTC.

The J gene is TRBJ2-1, the V gene TRBV2; D possibly corresponds to TRBD2 (5 bases). CDR3 length: 10 amino acids. Between the trimmed V and J ends, which lost 8 bases and 9 bases, there was a span of 8 bases. CDR1 SNHLY and CDR2 FYNNEI come from the germline V gene. The CDR3 reads CASGESEQFF. CDR3 nucleotides: TGTGCCAGCGGGGAGAGTGAGCAGTTCTTC.

The chain employs TRBV11-2 and TRBJ1-2; the D gene is possibly TRBD1 (5 bases). CDR1 SGHAT and CDR2 FQNNGV come from the germline V gene. The CDR3 sequence is 13 residues long. V lost 4 bases to trimming and J lost 5 bases, with 11 bases between them. The CDR3 DNA follows: TGTGCCAGCAGCTCGCTACGACAGTATGGCTACACCTTC. Its protein product is CASSSLRQYGYTF.

The V gene is TRBV4-1, the J gene TRBJ1-1; D not resolved. The germline V gene has CDR1 MGHRA and CDR2 YSYEKL. The CDR3 is 14 residues long. V was cut by 3 bases and J by 4 bases, with 12 bases left in between. CDR3 residues: CASSHDTAGTEAFF. The DNA of the CDR3 is TGCGCCAGCAGCCACGACACGGCGGGCACTGAAGCTTTCTTT.

V gene TRBV6-1 combines with J gene TRBJ1-2, with 11 bases lining up with TRBD1. The trim removed 4 bases at V and 8 bases at J, leaving 15 bases unmatched. The CDR3 contains 17 residues. CDR1 MNHNS and CDR2 SASEGT come from the germline V gene. The CDR3 loop is CASSGGTGGFGMIGYTF. In nucleotides, the CDR3 is TGTGCCAGCAGTGGAGGGACAGGGGGATTTGGGATGATAGGCTACACCTTC.

The chain combines TRBV5-4 with TRBJ2-1, with 9 bases identical to TRBD2. This CDR3 is 14 amino acids long. The germline V gene has CDR1 SGHNT and CDR2 YYREEE (reference sequence). J gave up 5 bases and V 5 bases, and 5 bases lay outside the gene matches. Written as DNA, the CDR3 is TGTGCCAGCAGGGTCGAGCGGGGGGACAATGAGCAGTTCTTC. This encodes CASRVERGDNEQFF.

The chain employs TRBV27 and TRBJ1-6; perhaps TRBD1 as D (6 bases). V dropped 8 bases and J dropped 5 bases, with 16 bases sitting between them. The CDR3 runs to 15 residues. Germline V gene sequence: CDR1 MNHEY, CDR2 SMNVEV (reference sequence). CDR3 DNA: TGTGCCAGCGCCCACGGGGACACGAATAATTCACCCCTCCACTTT. It yields the protein CASAHGDTNNSPLHF.

This chain uses TRBV6-6 with TRBJ1-5; no clear D. Between the trimmed V and J ends, which lost 2 bases and 7 bases, there was a span of 9 bases. Germline-derived CDR1 and CDR2 are MNHNY and SVGAGI (reference sequence). The CDR3 is 13 amino acids. The CDR3 coding sequence is TGTGCCAGCAGTTACCCGGTCGGGCAGCCCCAGCATTTT. It translates to CASSYPVGQPQHF.

The chain couples TRBV5-5 to TRBJ2-2, with D possibly TRBD2 on 6 matching bases. Between the trimmed V and J ends, which lost 4 bases and 3 bases, there was a span of 16 bases. The CDR3 consists of 16 residues. In germline, CDR1 is SGHKS, CDR2 YYEKEE (reference sequence). This CDR3 reads CASSRKDYQYTGELFF. The CDR3 bases are TGTGCCAGCAGCCGAAAGGACTACCAGTACACCGGGGAGCTGTTTTTT.

This clone appeared a single time. This chain links TRBV7-9 with TRBJ2-7; D is undetermined. The V end lost 1 base, the J end lost 0 bases, and 7 bases lay between the germline ends. Germline loops: CDR1 SEHNR, CDR2 FQNEAQ (reference sequence). The CDR3 consists of 14 residues. As DNA, the CDR3 is TGTGCCAGCAGCTTAGTTCCGAGCTCCTACGAGCAGTACTTC. Translated: CASSLVPSSYEQYF.

This chain connects TRBV15 to TRBJ1-6; 7 bases agree with TRBD1. This CDR3 spans 18 amino acids. Germline V gene sequence: CDR1 LNHNV, CDR2 YYDKDF (reference sequence). V was clipped by 6 bases and J by 0 bases; unmatched bases: 11. CDR3 protein: CATRRTRDSSSYNSPLHF. In DNA, the CDR3 is TGTGCCACCAGACGGACAAGGGACAGTAGCTCCTATAATTCACCCCTCCACTTT.

This chain uses TRBV9 with TRBJ1-4; D might be TRBD1 (6 bases). Trimming took off 3 bases at V and 3 bases at J, with 12 bases between the two ends. The germline CDR1 and CDR2 sequences are SGDLS and YYNGEE. The CDR3 runs to 15 residues. CDR3 DNA: TGTGCCAGCAGCGACAAAGGGGGGGCTAATGAAAAACTGTTTTTT. Protein: CASSDKGGANEKLFF.

This chain joins TRBV19 and TRBJ2-7, with 8 bases identical to TRBD1. CDR1 and CDR2 from the germline V gene are LNHDA and SQIVND (reference sequence). J was trimmed by 7 bases and V by 5 bases; bases with no gene match: 13. CDR3 length: 15 residues. The CDR3 DNA reads as TGTGCCAGTAGTGATAGGGGAGGACAGGGAAGGGAGCAGTACTTC. Protein sequence: CASSDRGGQGREQYF.

V usage is TRBV5-8 and J usage is TRBJ1-4, with 9 positions matching TRBD1. Germline V lookup: CDR1 SGHTS, CDR2 YDEGEE. The CDR3 is 16 residues long. V lost 4 bases, J lost 5 bases, and 9 bases stayed unmatched. The CDR3 reads CASSETGGLENEKLFF. As DNA, the CDR3 is TGTGCCAGCAGCGAGACAGGGGGACTTGAAAATGAAAAACTGTTTTTT. Full variable domain (outside the CDR3, taken from reference TRBV5-8 and TRBJ1-4): EAGVTQSPTHLIKTRGQQATLRCSPISGHTSVYWYQQALGLGLQFLLWYDEGEERNRGNFPPRFSGRQFPNYSSELNVNALELEDSALYLCASSETGGLENEKLFFGSGTQLSVL.

The chain couples TRBV6-1 to TRBJ2-4; maybe TRBD1 (6 bases). This CDR3 contains 15 residues. The V gene lost 6 bases and the J gene lost 0 bases, with 12 bases spanning the gap. CDR1 and CDR2 (germline): MNHNS, SASEGT. CDR3: CASRRQELAKNIQYF. In DNA, the CDR3 is TGTGCCAGCAGGAGACAGGAGTTAGCCAAAAACATTCAGTACTTC.

Comment on this clone: Since a far larger clone is one base different, this is likely a read error. The same CDR3 arises from other DNA sequences in this sample as well. The V gene is TRBV7-9, the J gene TRBJ1-1, with a possible D match to TRBD1 (5 bases). The CDR3 contains 12 residues. Germline loops: CDR1 SEHNR, CDR2 FQNEAQ (reference sequence). Trimming removed 2 bases from V and 5 bases from J, with 6 bases in between. The chain's CDR3 is CASSLRGTEAFF. CDR3 in DNA: TGTGCCAGCAGCTTAAGGGGAACTGAAGCTTTCTTT.

The rearrangement joins TRBV9 to TRBJ2-6; D call uncertain. The CDR3 runs to 15 residues. The V end was cut by 3 bases, the J end by 0 bases, with 7 bases between. Germline CDR1 is SGDLS and CDR2 is YYNGEE. DNA of the CDR3: TGTGCCAGCAGCGCCGTAGTCTCTGGGGCCAACGTCCTGACTTTC. This translates into CASSAVVSGANVLTF.

This clone was picked up a small number of times. The chain combines TRBV5-1 with TRBJ1-4, with no clear D. Trimming stripped 0 bases from V and 0 bases from J, with 9 bases between. The germline V gene encodes CDR1 SGHRS and CDR2 YFSETQ. This CDR3 has 16 amino acids. The CDR3 nucleotides read TGCGCCAGCAGCTTGGTGGCCGGGACAACTAATGAAAAACTGTTTTTT. This encodes CASSLVAGTTNEKLFF.

The chain has TRBV6-5 and TRBJ2-5; the match to TRBD1 covers 7 bases. The J call could be wrong; TRBJ2-7 is a better fit for the DNA end. The CDR3 is made up of 15 amino acids. Germline CDR1 is MNHEY and CDR2 is SVGAGI. CDR3 protein: CASSRPGQTSYEQYF. The CDR3 bases are TGTGCCAGCAGCCGCCCGGGACAGACATCCTACGAGCAGTACTTC.

This chain links TRBV6-6 with TRBJ1-1, with D perhaps matching TRBD1 (6 bases). This CDR3 has 14 amino acids. CDR1 and CDR2 from the germline V gene are MNHNY and SVGAGI (reference sequence). V was pared by 2 bases and J by 5 bases, with 12 bases between. CDR3 sequence (DNA): TGTGCCAGCAGTTACAGGGGGGGCAATACTGAAGCTTTCTTT. This sequence encodes CASSYRGGNTEAFF.

About this clone: The sample contains more than one DNA sequence encoding this CDR3. This rearrangement joins TRBV7-9 to TRBJ1-4; possibly TRBD1 for D (5 bases). This CDR3 region has 14 residues. CDR1 SEHNR and CDR2 FQNEAQ come from the germline V gene (reference sequence). Between the trimmed V and J ends, which lost 3 bases and 7 bases, there was a span of 12 bases. The CDR3 bases are TGTGCCAGCAGCTTGGGTCAGGGTGTTGAAAAACTGTTTTTT. This codes for CASSLGQGVEKLFF.

The chain is built from TRBV7-9 and TRBJ1-2; weak D call: TRBD1 (5 bases). Germline V gene data show CDR1 as SEHNR and CDR2 as FQNEAQ (reference sequence). The CDR3 extends over 16 amino acids. The V end lost 1 base, the J end lost 3 bases, and 15 bases lay between the germline ends. The CDR3 region is CASSLDYRGVDYGYTF. The CDR3 nucleotides read TGTGCCAGCAGCTTAGATTATCGGGGGGTAGACTATGGCTACACCTTC. The full variable domain, its missing parts supplied by reference TRBV7-9 and TRBJ1-2, is DTGVSQNPRHKITKRGQNVTFRCDPISEHNRLYWYRQTLGQGPEFLTYFQNEAQLEKSRLLSDRFSAERPKGSFSTLEIQRTEQGDSAMYLCASSLDYRGVDYGYTFGSGTRLTVV.

The rearrangement joins TRBV27 to TRBJ1-2; D is perhaps TRBD1 (6 bases). Between the trimmed V and J ends, which lost 2 bases and 5 bases, there was a span of 9 bases. The CDR3 spans 13 residues. The V gene's germline CDR1 is MNHEY and CDR2 SMNVEV (reference sequence). This CDR3 reads CASSLRTGYGYTF. In DNA, the CDR3 is TGTGCCAGCAGTTTACGTACAGGGTATGGCTACACCTTC.

The chain joins TRBV6-5 to TRBJ2-7; tentative D call: TRBD2 (5 bases). Looked up from germline, CDR1 is MNHEY and CDR2 is SVGAGI. V shed 0 bases and J shed 4 bases, with 16 bases lying between them. CDR3 length: 16 residues. CDR3 region: CASSYSNPAAGYEQYF. CDR3 sequence (DNA): TGTGCCAGCAGTTACTCGAATCCAGCGGCAGGTTACGAGCAGTACTTC.

J is TRBJ2-7 and V is TRBV5-1; tentatively, D is TRBD1 (5 bases). V was clipped by 0 bases and J by 7 bases, with 8 bases between them. Looked up from germline, CDR1 is SGHRS and CDR2 is YFSETQ. CDR3 length: 12 amino acids. The CDR3 bases are TGCGCCAGCAGCTTGGGACAGACAGAGCAGTACTTC. Protein product: CASSLGQTEQYF.

The J gene is TRBJ1-5, the V gene TRBV6-4; a weak D match, TRBD1 (5 bases). The V and J ends lost 2 bases and 2 bases respectively, with 7 bases between them. This CDR3 spans 14 amino acids. Germline CDR1 is MRHNA and CDR2 is SNTAGT. In DNA, the CDR3 is TGTGCCAGCAGTGACGAAGGGGGCAATCAGCCCCAGCATTTT. Protein sequence: CASSDEGGNQPQHF.

The chain couples TRBV5-6 to TRBJ2-5; 7 positions agree with TRBD1. The CDR3 is 16 amino acids. V trimming: 3 bases; J trimming: 2 bases; junction bases outside the gene matches: 10. Germline V gene data show CDR1 as SGHDT and CDR2 as YYEEEE. This CDR3 is CASSSNDRDPQETQYF. CDR3 nucleotides: TGTGCCAGCAGCTCTAATGACAGGGATCCTCAAGAGACCCAGTACTTC. Together with reference TRBV5-6 and TRBJ2-5, the CDR3 gives the full variable domain: DAGVTQSPTHLIKTRGQQVTLRCSPKSGHDTVSWYQQALGQGPQFIFQYYEEEERQRGNFPDRFSGHQFPNYSSELNVNALLLGDSALYLCASSSNDRDPQETQYFGPGTRLLVL.

The chain links TRBV29-1 to TRBJ1-1; a weak D match, TRBD1 (5 bases). Trimming removed 7 bases at V and 2 bases at J, with 14 bases between. The CDR3 runs to 13 residues. The germline V gene has CDR1 SQVTM and CDR2 ANQGSEA. The CDR3: CSGGGGANTEAFF. CDR3 nucleotides: TGCAGCGGGGGGGGAGGGGCCAACACTGAAGCTTTCTTT.

The V and J genes are TRBV2 and TRBJ2-7; weak D call: TRBD1 (6 bases). This CDR3 is 13 amino acids long. Germline V lookup: CDR1 SNHLY, CDR2 FYNNEI. V lost 6 bases to trimming and J lost 5 bases, with 14 bases between them. CDR3: CASRHRDGDEQYF. The CDR3 DNA sequence: TGTGCCAGCAGACACAGGGACGGCGACGAGCAGTACTTC.

The CDR3 reads CASKPTWSYEQYF. The CDR3 DNA sequence: TGTGCCAGCAAACCGACTTGGTCCTACGAGCAGTACTTC. The rearrangement uses TRBV27 and TRBJ2-5; D unresolved. The J call may be mistaken, given a closer DNA end match to TRBJ2-7. Germline CDR1 reads MNHEY; CDR2 reads SMNVEV (reference sequence). The CDR3 has 13 amino acids.